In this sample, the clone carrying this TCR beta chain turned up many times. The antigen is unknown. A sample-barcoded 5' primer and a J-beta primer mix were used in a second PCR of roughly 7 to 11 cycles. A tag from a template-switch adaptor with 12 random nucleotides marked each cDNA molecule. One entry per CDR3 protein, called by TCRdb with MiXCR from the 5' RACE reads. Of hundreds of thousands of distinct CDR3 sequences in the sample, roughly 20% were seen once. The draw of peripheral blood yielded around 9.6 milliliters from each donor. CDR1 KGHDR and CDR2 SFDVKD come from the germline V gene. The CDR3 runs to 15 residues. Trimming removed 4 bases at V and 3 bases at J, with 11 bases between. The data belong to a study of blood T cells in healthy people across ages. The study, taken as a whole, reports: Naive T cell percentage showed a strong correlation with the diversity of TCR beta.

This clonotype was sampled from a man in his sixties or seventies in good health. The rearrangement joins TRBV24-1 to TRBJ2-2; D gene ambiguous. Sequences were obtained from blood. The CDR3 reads CATSDPVPDTGELFF. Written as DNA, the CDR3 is TGTGCCACCAGTGACCCCGTCCCGGACACCGGGGAGCTGTTTTTT.